Sequencing of this TCR beta chain was carried out in a study of cytomegalovirus exposure and HLA in healthy donors. As for the study in general: A later analysis reported the approximately 120 validation repertoires used the same platform as the roughly 670 first-cohort repertoires.

The CDR3 is 11 amino acids. The germline V and J ends were trimmed by 5 bases and 4 bases, with 4 bases remaining between them. Germline assignment: CDR1 SNHLY and CDR2 FYNNEI. Study-level findings and limits: The study labeled 150 to 200 TCR beta chains cytomegalovirus-associated.

The data were produced by immunoSEQ multiplex PCR, yet TCRdb's version contains in-frame clones alone and is incomplete. The sample includes around 400,000 clones, more than 80% of them seen just once. On this clone: Its antigen is undetermined. In the same sample, other DNA sequences code for this CDR3.

The receptor's source is a woman aged 18-35 years in good health and CMV-seronegative. The rearrangement joins TRBV2 to TRBJ2-3; D call uncertain. The sequenced sample was PBMCs. The CDR3 DNA reads TGTGCCAGCAGTTTATCAGATACGCAGTATTTT. This encodes CASSLSDTQYF.